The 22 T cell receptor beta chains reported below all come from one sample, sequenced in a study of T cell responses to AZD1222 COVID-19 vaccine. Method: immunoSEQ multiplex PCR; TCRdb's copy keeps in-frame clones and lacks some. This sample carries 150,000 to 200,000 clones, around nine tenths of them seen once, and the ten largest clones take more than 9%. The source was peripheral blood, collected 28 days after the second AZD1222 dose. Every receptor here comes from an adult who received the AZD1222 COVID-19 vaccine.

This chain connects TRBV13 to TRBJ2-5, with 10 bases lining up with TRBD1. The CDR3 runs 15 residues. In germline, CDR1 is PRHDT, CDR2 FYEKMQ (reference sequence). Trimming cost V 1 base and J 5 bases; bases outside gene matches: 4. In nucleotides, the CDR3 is TGTGCCAGCAGCTTAGAGGGACAGGGGAGGGAGACCCAGTACTTC. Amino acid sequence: CASSLEGQGRETQYF. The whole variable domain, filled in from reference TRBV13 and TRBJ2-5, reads AAGVIQSPRHLIKEKRETATLKCYPIPRHDTVYWYQQGPGQDPQFLISFYEKMQSDKGSIPDRFSAQQFSDYHSELNMSSLELGDSALYFCASSLEGQGRETQYFGPGTRLLVL.

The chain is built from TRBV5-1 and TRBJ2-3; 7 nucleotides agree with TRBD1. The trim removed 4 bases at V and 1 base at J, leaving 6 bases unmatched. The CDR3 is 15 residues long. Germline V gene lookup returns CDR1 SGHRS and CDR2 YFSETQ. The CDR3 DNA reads TGCGCCAGCAGCAGAAACAGGGGAGGCACAGATACGCAGTATTTT. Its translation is CASSRNRGGTDTQYF.

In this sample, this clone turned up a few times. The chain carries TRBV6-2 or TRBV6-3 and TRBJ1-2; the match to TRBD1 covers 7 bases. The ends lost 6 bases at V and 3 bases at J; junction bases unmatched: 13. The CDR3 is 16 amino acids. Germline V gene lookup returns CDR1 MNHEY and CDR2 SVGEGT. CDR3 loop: CASSQNRGPSDYGYTF. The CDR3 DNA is TGTGCCAGCAGCCAGAACAGGGGTCCGTCCGACTATGGCTACACCTTC.

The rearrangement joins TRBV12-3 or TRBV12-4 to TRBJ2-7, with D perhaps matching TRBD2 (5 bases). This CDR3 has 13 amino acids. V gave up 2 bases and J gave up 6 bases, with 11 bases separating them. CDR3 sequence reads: CASSLLAGGEQYF. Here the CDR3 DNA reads TGTGCCAGCAGTTTATTGGCGGGTGGCGAGCAGTACTTC.

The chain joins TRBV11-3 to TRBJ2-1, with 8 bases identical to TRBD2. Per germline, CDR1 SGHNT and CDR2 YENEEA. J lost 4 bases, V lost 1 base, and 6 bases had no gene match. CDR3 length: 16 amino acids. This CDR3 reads CASSLAAGGSYNEQFF. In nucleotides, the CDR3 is TGTGCCAGCAGCTTAGCGGCGGGGGGCAGTTACAATGAGCAGTTCTTC.

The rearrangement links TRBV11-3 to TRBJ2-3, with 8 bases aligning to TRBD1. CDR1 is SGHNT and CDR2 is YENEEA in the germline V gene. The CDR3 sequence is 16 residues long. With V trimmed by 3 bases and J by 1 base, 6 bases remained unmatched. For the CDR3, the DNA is TGTGCCAGCAGCTTTCGGACAGGGTGGGGCACAGATACGCAGTATTTT. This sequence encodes CASSFRTGWGTDTQYF.

Here the CDR3 reads CATSSKLVHSGNTIYF. As DNA, the CDR3 is TGTGCCACCAGCAGTAAACTCGTACACTCTGGAAACACCATATATTTT. The V and J genes are TRBV15 and TRBJ1-3, with no clear D. Trimming took 3 bases from V and 0 from J, leaving 12 bases between them. Germline CDR1 is LNHNV and CDR2 is YYDKDF (reference sequence). This CDR3 has 16 residues.

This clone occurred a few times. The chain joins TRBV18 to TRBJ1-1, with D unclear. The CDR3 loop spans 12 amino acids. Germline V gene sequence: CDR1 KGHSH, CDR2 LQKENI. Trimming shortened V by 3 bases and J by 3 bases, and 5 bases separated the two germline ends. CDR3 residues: CASSPGDTEAFF. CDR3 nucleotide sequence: TGTGCCAGCTCACCTGGGGACACTGAAGCTTTCTTT. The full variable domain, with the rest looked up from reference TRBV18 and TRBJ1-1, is NAGVMQNPRHLVRRRGQEARLRCSPMKGHSHVYWYRQLPEEGLKFMVYLQKENIIDESGMPKERFSAEFPKEGPSILRIQQVVRGDSAAYFCASSPGDTEAFFGQGTRLTVV.

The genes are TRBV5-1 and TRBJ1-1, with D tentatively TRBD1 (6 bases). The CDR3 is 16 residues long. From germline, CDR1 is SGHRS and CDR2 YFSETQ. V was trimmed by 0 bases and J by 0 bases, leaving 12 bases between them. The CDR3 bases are TGCGCCAGCAGCTTGGTGGGGGGGCGTATGAACACTGAAGCTTTCTTT. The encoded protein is CASSLVGGRMNTEAFF.

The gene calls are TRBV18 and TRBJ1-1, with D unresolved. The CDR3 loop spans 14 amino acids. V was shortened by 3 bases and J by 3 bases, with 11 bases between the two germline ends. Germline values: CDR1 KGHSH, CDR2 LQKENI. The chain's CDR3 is CASSPAAWDTEAFF. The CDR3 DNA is TGTGCCAGCTCACCTGCGGCCTGGGACACTGAAGCTTTCTTT.

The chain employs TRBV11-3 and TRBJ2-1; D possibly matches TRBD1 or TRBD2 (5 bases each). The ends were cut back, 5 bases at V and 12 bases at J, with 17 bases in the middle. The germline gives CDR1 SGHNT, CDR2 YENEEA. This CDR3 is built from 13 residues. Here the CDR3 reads CASSPDSAAGQFF. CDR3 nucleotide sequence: TGTGCCAGCAGCCCAGACAGTGCGGCGGGGCAGTTCTTC.

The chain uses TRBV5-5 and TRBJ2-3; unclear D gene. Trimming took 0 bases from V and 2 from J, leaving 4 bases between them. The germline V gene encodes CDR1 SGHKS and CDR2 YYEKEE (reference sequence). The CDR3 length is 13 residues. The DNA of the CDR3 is TGTGCCAGCAGCTTGGATTTCACAGATACGCAGTATTTT. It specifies CASSLDFTDTQYF.

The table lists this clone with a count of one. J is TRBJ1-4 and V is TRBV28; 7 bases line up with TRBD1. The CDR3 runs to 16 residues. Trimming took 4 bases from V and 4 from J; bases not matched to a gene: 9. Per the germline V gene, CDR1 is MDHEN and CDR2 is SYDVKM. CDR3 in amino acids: CASSSSGTAINEKLFF. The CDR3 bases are TGTGCCAGCAGTTCATCCGGGACAGCTATTAATGAAAAACTGTTTTTT.

CDR3: CASSLDAGGGTEAFF. In DNA, the CDR3 is TGTGCCAGCAGTCTCGATGCAGGGGGCGGCACTGAAGCTTTCTTT. The genes are TRBV6-5 and TRBJ1-1; 8 bases align to TRBD1. CDR3 size: 15 residues. Trimming at V came to 5 bases and at J to 4 bases, leaving 9 bases not matched to a gene. CDR1 and CDR2 from the germline V gene are MNHEY and SVGAGI.

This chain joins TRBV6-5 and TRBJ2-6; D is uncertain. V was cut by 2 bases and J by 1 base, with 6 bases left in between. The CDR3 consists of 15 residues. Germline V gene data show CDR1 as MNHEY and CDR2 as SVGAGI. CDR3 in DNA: TGTGCCAGCAGTTACGGGTCGTCTGGGGCCAACGTCCTGACTTTC. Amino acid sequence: CASSYGSSGANVLTF.

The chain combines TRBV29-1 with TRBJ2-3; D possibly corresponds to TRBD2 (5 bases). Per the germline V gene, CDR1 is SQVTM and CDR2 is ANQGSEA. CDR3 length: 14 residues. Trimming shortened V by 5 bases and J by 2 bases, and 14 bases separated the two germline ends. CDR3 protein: CSVPLALLTDTQYF. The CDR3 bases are TGCAGCGTTCCCCTAGCTCTCCTCACAGATACGCAGTATTTT.

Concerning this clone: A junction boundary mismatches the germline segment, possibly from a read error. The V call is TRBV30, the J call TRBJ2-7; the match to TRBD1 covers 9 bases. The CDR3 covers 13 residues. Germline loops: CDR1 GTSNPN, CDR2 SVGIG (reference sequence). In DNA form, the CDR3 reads TGTGCCTGGAGTGTACAGGGGGCGGGGGAGCAGTATTTC. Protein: CAWSVQGAGEQYF. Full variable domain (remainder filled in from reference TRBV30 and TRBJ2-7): SQTIHQWPATLVQPVGSPLSLECTVEGTSNPNLYWYRQAAGRGLQLLFYSVGIGQISSEVPQNLSASRPQDRQFILSSKKLLLSDSGFYLCAWSVQGAGEQYFGPGTRLTVT.

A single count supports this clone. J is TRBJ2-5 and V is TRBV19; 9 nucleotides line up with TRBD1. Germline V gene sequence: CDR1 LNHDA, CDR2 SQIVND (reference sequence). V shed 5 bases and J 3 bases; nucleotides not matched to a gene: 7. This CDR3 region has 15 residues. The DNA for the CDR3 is TGTGCCAGTAGTGTTTATCGGACAGGGGAAGAGACCCAGTACTTC. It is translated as CASSVYRTGEETQYF. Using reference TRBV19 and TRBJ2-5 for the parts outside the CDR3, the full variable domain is DGGITQSPKYLFRKEGQNVTLSCEQNLNHDAMYWYRQDPGQGLRLIYYSQIVNDFQKGDIAEGYSVSREKKESFPLTVTSAQKNPTAFYLCASSVYRTGEETQYFGPGTRLLVL.

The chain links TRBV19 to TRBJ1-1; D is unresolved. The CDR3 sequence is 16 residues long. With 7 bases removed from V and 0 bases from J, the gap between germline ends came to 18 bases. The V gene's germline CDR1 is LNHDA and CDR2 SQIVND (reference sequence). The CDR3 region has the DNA TGTGCCAGTACCCCCTCCCGGGCGGATCTGAACACTGAAGCTTTCTTT. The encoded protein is CASTPSRADLNTEAFF.

The DNA of the CDR3 is TGCGCCAGCAGTGAGGGGATGGGAGTCACTGAAGCTTTCTTT. Residues: CASSEGMGVTEAFF. This chain connects TRBV10-2 to TRBJ1-1; D ambiguous. Germline CDR1 and CDR2: WSHSY and SAAADI. The V end lost 2 bases, the J end lost 4 bases, and 11 bases lay between the germline ends. The CDR3 length is 14 residues.

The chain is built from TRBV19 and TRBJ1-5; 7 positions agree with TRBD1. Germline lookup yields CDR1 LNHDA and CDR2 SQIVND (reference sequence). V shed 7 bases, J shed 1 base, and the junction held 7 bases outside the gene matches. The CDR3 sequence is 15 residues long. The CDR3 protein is CASIKDRESNQPQHF. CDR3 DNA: TGTGCCAGTATAAAAGACAGGGAAAGCAATCAGCCCCAGCATTTT.

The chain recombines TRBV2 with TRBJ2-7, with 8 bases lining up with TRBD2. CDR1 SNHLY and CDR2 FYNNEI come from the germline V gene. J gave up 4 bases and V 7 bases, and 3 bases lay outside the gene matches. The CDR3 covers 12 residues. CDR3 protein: CASTGLGYEQYF. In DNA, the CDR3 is TGTGCCAGCACGGGACTAGGATACGAGCAGTACTTC.